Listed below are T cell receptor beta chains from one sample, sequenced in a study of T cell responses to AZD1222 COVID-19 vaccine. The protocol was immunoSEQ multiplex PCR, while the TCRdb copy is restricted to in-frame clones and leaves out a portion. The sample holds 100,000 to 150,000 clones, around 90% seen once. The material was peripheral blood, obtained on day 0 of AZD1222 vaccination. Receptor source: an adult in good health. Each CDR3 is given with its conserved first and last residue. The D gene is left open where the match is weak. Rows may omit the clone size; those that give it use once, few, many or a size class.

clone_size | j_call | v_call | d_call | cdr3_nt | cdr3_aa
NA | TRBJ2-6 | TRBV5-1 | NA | TGCGCCAGCAGCTTGGGTCCTGGGGCCAACGTCCTGACTTTC | CASSLGPGANVLTF
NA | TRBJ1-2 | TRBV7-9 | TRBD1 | TGTGCCAGCAGCGCACTCGGACAGGGAGGTCCACCCTACACCTTC | CASSALGQGGPPYTF
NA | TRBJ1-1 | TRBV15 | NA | TGTGCCACCAGGGGGTTGGGAAAAGCTTTCTTT | CATRGLGKAFF
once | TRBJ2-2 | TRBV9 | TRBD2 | TGTGCCAGCAGCGGGACTAGCGGGGGGCACGGGGAGCTGTTTTTT | CASSGTSGGHGELFF
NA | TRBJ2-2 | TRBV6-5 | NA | TGTGCCAGCAGTTACTCTATCCCTCCTGCCGGGGAGCTGTTTTTT | CASSYSIPPAGELFF
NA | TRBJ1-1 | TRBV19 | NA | TGTGCCAGTGTATATAGGGGCGGGGGCAACACTGAAGCTTTCTTT | CASVYRGGGNTEAFF
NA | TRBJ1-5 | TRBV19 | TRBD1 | TGTGCCAGTAGTATAGGGGACAGTCGATATCAGCCCCAGCATTTT | CASSIGDSRYQPQHF
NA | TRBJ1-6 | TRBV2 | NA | TGTGCCAGCAGTGAAGTGAAGGTTCTAAGCTCCTATAATTCACCCCTCCACTTT | CASSEVKVLSSYNSPLHF
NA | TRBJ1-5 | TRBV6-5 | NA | TGTGCCAGCAGAGGCCCCCCAGGTTTCACTCAGCCCCAGCATTTT | CASRGPPGFTQPQHF
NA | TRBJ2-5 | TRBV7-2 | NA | TGTGCCAGCACCGCGTTAGCGGAGGGGGGCGGGAAGACCCAGTACTTC | CASTALAEGGGKTQYF
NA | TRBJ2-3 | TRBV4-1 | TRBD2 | TGCGCCAGCAGCCAAGTGGGGACTAGCGGGGATAGCACAGATACGCAGTATTTT | CASSQVGTSGDSTDTQYF
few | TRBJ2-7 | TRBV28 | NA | TGTGCCAGCACGGGGGTAGGCTACGAGCAGTACTTC | CASTGVGYEQYF
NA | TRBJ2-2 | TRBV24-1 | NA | TGTGCCACCAGCAGACAGGGACTCACCGGGGAGCTGTTTTTT | CATSRQGLTGELFF
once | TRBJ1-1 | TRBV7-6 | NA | TGTGCCAGCAGCCGTCCCGGGGCGGGATCGGGGAACACTGAAGCTTTCTTT | CASSRPGAGSGNTEAFF
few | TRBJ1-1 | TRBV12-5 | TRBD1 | TGTGCTAGTGGTTTGTCCCCAGGACAGGGAGGTTTTGAAGCTTTCTTT | CASGLSPGQGGFEAFF
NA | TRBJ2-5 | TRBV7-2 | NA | TGTGCCAGCAGCCCCGGAGTAAGAGAGACCCAGTACTTC | CASSPGVRETQYF
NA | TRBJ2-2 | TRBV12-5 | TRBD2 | TGTGCTAGTGGTTTGCTAGCGGGCGAAACCGGGGAGCTGTTTTTT | CASGLLAGETGELFF
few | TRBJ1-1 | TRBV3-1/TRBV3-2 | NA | TGTGCCAGCAGCCCGACAGGTTGGGGCACTGAAGCTTTCTTT | CASSPTGWGTEAFF
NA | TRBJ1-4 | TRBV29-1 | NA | TGCAGCGGAGTGGGGGGGACAACTAATGAAAAACTGTTTTTT | CSGVGGTTNEKLFF
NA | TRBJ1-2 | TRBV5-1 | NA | TGCGCCAGCAGCTTGGCCGGAGGAGGGTTCGACGGCTACACCTTC | CASSLAGGGFDGYTF
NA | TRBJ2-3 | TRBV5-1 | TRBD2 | TGCGCCAGCACCGGGACTAGCAGAAGCACAGATACGCAGTATTTT | CASTGTSRSTDTQYF
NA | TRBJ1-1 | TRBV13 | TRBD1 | TGTGCCAGCAGCCCGGGACAGGGGGAGGAGAACACTGAAGCTTTCTTT | CASSPGQGEENTEAFF
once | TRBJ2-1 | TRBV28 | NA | TGTGCCAGCAGTTTAGAGGGACCAGACTACAATGAGCAGTTCTTC | CASSLEGPDYNEQFF
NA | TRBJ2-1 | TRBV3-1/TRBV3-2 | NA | TGTGCCAGCAGCCAATGGGCAAATGAGCAGTTCTTC | CASSQWANEQFF
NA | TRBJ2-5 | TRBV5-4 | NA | TGTGCCAGCAGCTTAAAGGGGGTAGGAGAGACCCAGTACTTC | CASSLKGVGETQYF
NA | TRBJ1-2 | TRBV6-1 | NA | TGTGCCAGCAGTGGAGCCGGGACCGCCAATACAAAGGGTGGCTACACCTTC | CASSGAGTANTKGGYTF
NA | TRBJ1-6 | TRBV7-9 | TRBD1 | TGTGCCAGCAGCTCAAGGGACAGGGGAGGACCCCTCCACTTT | CASSSRDRGGPLHF
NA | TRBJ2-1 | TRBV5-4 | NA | TGTGCCAGCAGCTTACTGATCGTGAGCTCCTACAATGAGCAGTTCTTC | CASSLLIVSSYNEQFF
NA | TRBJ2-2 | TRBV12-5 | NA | TGTGCTAGTGGTTTCGGCCAGGGGAGAAACACCGGGGAGCTGTTTTTT | CASGFGQGRNTGELFF
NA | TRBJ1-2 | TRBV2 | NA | TGTGCCAGCAGTTCGGGGAAGGGGCCTATCTATGGCTACACCTTC | CASSSGKGPIYGYTF
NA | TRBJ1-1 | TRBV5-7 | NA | TGTGCCAGCAGCTGGGGGAGGTGCACTGAAGCTTTCTTT | CASSWGRCTEAFF
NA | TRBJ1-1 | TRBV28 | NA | TGTGCCAGCCACGCCAAGAACACTGAAGCTTTCTTT | CASHAKNTEAFF